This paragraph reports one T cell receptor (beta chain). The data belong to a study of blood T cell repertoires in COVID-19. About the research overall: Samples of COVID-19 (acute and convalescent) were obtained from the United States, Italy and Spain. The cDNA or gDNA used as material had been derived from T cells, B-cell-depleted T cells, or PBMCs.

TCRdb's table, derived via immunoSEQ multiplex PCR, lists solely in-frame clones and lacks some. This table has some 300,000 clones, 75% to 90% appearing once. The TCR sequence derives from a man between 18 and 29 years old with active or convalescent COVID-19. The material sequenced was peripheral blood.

The CDR3 nucleotides are TGTGCCAGCAGTTTACTCTTGGGAGAATTATTGTATAGCAATCAGCCCCAGCATTTT. Its translation is CASSLLLGELLYSNQPQHF. The gene calls are TRBV28 and TRBJ1-5; no firm D call. The CDR3 contains 19 residues. V shed 2 bases and J shed 0 bases, with 20 bases lying between them. Germline V gives CDR1 MDHEN, CDR2 SYDVKM. Filled out from reference TRBV28 and TRBJ1-5, the complete variable domain reads DVKVTQSSRYLVKRTGEKVFLECVQDMDHENMFWYRQDPGLGLRLIYFSYDVKMKEKGDIPEGYSVSREKKERFSLILESASTNQTSMYLCASSLLLGELLYSNQPQHFGDGTRLSIL.